This T cell receptor (beta chain) was retrieved from a study of vaccination and CD4 T cells after COVID-19. Study observations and caveats: SARS-CoV-2-reactive clonotypes showed a nonsignificant median rise from about 20 to 38.

Only a few counts were recorded for this clonotype. Its target is not known. Treatment described: approximately 10-day PBMC culture with coronavirus spike peptide pools or control peptides (ViraFEST assay). From the unexposed donor, CD4+ T cells were collected ahead of the COVID-19 pandemic (2011-2018). With peptide pools, ViraFEST first expanded antigen-specific T cells and afterwards sequenced their TCRs. From unexposed donors, CD4+ T cells were probed, cells permitting, with SARS-CoV-2 S/N and four cold-coronavirus spikes. The Oncomine TCR Beta short-read assay sequenced DNA from cultured CD4+ T cells. After culture, CD4+ T cells served as the source for genomic DNA extraction. A single record per CDR3 protein comes from TCRdb applying MiXCR to the PCR reads. Among 9,000 to 10,000 distinct CDR3 sequences, roughly two fifths were seen once, and the ten largest hold 9.5% to 15%. Germline CDR1 SQVTM, CDR2 ANQGSEA. This CDR3 is built from 13 residues. V dropped 6 bases and J dropped 0 bases, with 11 bases sitting between them.

This chain links TRBV29-1 with TRBJ1-1, with D possibly TRBD1 on 5 matching bases. The clonotype comes from a human donor in good health. Sequenced input: CD4+ T cells from blood, cultured in vitro. The CDR3 is CSVVGRLNTEAFF. The DNA of the CDR3 is TGCAGCGTCGTGGGACGTCTGAACACTGAAGCTTTCTTT.